This TCR beta chain comes out of a study of cytomegalovirus exposure and HLA in healthy donors. Turning to this clone: What it recognizes is unknown.

V lost 3 bases to trimming and J lost 2 bases, with 6 bases between them. Germline CDR1 is SGDLS and CDR2 is YYNGEE. This CDR3 comprises 13 residues. General study results and limits: Researchers reportedly found TCR beta sequences accurately predicted most subjects' HLA-A and HLA-B alleles.

PCR involved 60 Vbeta and 13 Jbeta primers. The repertoire was sequenced with immunoSEQ multiplex PCR; TCRdb's copy has only in-frame clones and lacks some. The repertoire holds approximately 170,000 clones, with 65% to 85% as singletons. Sequencing used PBMCs. The chain recombines TRBV9 with TRBJ1-3; no clear D. The source of this sequence is a woman in her thirties or forties in good health and CMV-seropositive. The CDR3 DNA reads TGTGCCAGCAGCGCACTCCCTGGAAACACCATATATTTT. This codes for CASSALPGNTIYF.